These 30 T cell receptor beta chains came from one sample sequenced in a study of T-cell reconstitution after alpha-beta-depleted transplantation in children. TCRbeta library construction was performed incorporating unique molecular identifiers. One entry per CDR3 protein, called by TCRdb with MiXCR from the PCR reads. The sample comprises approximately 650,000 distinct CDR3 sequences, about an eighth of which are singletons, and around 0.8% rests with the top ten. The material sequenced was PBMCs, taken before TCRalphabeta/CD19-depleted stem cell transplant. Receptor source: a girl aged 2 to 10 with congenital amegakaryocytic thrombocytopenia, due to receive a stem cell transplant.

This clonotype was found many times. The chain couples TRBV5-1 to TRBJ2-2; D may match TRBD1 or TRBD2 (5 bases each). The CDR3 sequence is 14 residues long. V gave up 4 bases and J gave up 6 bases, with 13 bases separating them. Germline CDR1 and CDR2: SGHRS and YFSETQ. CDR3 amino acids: CASSKRRDPGELFF. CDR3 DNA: TGCGCCAGCAGCAAACGCAGGGACCCCGGGGAGCTGTTTTTT.

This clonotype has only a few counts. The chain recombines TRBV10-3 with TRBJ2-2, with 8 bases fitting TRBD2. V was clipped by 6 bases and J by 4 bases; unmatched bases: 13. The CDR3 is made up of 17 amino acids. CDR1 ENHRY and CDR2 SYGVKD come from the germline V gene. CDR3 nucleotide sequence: TGTGCCATCAGGGACCCAGTCTCGCGGGAGGTCACCGGGGAGCTGTTTTTT. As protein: CAIRDPVSREVTGELFF.

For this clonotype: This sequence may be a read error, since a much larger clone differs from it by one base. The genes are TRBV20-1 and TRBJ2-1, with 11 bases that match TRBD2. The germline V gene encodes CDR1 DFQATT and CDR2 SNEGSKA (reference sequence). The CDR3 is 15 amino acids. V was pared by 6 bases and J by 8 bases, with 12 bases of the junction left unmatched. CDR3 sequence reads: CSAPTGLADGDEQFF. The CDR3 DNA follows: TGCAGTGCCCCCACGGGACTAGCGGACGGGGATGAGCAGTTCTTC.

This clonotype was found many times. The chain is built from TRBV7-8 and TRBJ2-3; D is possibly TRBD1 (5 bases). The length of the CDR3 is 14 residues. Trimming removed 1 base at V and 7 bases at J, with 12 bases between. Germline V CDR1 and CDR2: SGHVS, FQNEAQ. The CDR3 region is CASSLVGHDYTQYF. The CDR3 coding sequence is TGTGCCAGCAGCTTAGTGGGGCACGATTATACGCAGTATTTT. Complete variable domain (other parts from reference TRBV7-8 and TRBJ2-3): GAGVSQSPRYKVAKRGQDVALRCDPISGHVSLFWYQQALGQGPEFLTYFQNEAQLDKSGLPSDRFFAERPEGSVSTLKIQRTQQEDSAVYLCASSLVGHDYTQYFGPGTRLTVL.

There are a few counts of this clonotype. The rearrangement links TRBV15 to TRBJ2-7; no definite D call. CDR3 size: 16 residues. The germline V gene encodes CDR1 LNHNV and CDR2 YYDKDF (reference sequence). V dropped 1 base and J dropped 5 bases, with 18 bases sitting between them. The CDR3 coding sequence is TGTGCCACCAGCAGAGGTCCCAGATCGATCCCGGACGAGCAGTACTTC. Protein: CATSRGPRSIPDEQYF.

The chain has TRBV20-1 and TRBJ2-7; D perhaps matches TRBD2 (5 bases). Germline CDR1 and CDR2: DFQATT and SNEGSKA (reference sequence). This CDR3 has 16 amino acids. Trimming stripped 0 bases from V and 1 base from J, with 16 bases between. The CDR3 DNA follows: TGCAGTGCTAGAGATGGGGAGTTGGCGGGTTCCTACGAGCAGTACTTC. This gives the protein CSARDGELAGSYEQYF.

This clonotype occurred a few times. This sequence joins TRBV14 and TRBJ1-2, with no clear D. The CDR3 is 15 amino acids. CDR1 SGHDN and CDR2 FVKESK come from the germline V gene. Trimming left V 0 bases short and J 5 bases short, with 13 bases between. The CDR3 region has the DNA TGTGCCAGCAGCCAAGAGATTGGTGTGGATTATGGCTACACCTTC. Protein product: CASSQEIGVDYGYTF.

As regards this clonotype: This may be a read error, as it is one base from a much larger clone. The CDR3 sequence is CASSFWGNLRDTQYF. The CDR3 coding sequence is TGTGCCAGCAGCTTTTGGGGGAACCTCAGGGACACCCAGTACTTC. The V gene is TRBV5-5, the J gene TRBJ2-5; either TRBD1 or TRBD2 may supply D (5 bases each). Trimming pared 2 bases from V and 8 bases from J, leaving 19 bases between. This CDR3 has 15 residues. In germline, CDR1 is SGHKS, CDR2 YYEKEE (reference sequence).

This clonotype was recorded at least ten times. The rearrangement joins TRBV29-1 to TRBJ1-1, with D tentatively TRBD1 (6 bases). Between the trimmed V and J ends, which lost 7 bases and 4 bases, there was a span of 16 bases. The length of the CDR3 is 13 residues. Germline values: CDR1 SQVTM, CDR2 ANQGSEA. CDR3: CSGEQGWGTEAFF. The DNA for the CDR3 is TGCAGCGGCGAACAGGGTTGGGGCACTGAAGCTTTCTTT.

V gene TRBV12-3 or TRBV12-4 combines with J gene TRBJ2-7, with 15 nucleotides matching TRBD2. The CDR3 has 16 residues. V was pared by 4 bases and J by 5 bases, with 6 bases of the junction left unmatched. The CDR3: CASSSRTSGRADEQYF. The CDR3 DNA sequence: TGTGCCAGCAGTTCCCGGACTAGCGGGAGGGCCGACGAGCAGTACTTC.

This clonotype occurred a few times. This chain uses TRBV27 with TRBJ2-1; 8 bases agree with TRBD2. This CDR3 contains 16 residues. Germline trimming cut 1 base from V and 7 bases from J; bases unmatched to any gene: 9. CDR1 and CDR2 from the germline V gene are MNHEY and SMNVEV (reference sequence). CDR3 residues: CASSLFGGRISNEQFF. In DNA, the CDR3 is TGTGCCAGCAGTTTATTCGGCGGGAGGATTTCGAATGAGCAGTTCTTC.

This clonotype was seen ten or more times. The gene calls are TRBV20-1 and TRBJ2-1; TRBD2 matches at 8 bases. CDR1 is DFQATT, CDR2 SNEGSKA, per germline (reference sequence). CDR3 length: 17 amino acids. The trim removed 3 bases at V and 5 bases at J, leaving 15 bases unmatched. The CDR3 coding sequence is TGCAGTGCTAGTATTCTTACTAGCGGACGCATTAACAATGAGCAGTTCTTC. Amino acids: CSASILTSGRINNEQFF.

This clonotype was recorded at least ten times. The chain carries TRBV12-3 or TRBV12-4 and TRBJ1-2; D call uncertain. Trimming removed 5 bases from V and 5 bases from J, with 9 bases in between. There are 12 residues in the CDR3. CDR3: CASSREIYGYTF. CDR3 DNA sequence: TGTGCCAGCAGTCGAGAAATTTATGGCTACACCTTC.

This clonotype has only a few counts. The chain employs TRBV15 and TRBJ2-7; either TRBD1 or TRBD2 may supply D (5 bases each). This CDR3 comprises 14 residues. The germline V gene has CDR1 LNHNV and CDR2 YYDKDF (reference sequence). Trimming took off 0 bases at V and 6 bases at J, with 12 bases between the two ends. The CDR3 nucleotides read TGTGCCACCAGCAGAGATCTTGGGGGATCCGAGCAGTACTTC. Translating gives CATSRDLGGSEQYF.

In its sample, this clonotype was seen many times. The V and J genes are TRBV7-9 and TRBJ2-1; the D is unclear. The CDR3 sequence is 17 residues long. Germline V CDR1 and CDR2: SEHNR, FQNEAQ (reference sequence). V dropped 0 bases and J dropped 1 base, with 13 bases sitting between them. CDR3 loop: CASSLALRSVSYNEQFF. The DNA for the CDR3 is TGTGCCAGCAGCTTAGCGCTTAGGAGCGTTTCCTACAATGAGCAGTTCTTC.

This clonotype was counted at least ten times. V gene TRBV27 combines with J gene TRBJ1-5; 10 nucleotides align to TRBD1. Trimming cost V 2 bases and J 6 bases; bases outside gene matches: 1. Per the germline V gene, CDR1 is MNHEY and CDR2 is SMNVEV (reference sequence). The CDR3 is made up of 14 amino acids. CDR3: CASSLGQGVQPQHF. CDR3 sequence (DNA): TGTGCCAGCAGTTTAGGACAGGGGGTTCAGCCCCAGCATTTT.

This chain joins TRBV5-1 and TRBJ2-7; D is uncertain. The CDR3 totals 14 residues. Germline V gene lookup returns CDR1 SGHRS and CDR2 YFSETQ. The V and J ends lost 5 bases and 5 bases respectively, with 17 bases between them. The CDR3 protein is CASSLWIGVDEQYF. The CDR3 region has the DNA TGCGCCAGCAGTCTCTGGATTGGTGTGGACGAGCAGTACTTC.

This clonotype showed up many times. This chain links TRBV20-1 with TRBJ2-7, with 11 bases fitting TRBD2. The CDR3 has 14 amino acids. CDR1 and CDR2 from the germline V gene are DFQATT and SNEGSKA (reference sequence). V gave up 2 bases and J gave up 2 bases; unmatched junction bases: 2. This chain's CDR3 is CSARPLAGAYEQYF. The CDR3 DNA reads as TGCAGTGCTAGACCACTAGCGGGAGCCTACGAGCAGTACTTC.

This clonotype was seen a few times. The CDR3 here is CSASVRNQPQHF. The CDR3 nucleotides read TGCAGTGCTAGTGTGCGCAATCAGCCCCAGCATTTT. The J gene is TRBJ1-5, the V gene TRBV20-1, with D uncertain. The CDR3 runs to 12 residues. The V gene's germline CDR1 is DFQATT and CDR2 SNEGSKA (reference sequence). The V and J ends lost 3 bases and 2 bases respectively, with 5 bases between them.

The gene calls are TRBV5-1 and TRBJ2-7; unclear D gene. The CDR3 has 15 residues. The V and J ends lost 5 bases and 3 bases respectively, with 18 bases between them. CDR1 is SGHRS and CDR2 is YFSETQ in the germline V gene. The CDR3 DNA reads TGCGCCAGCAGGACGGCGGCTTCCGAGAACTACGAGCAGTACTTC. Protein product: CASRTAASENYEQYF.

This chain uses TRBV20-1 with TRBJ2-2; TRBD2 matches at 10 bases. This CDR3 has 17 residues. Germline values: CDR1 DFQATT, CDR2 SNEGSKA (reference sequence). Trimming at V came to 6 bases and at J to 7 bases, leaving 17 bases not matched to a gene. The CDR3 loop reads CSAGPSSGSWGGGELFF. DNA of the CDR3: TGCAGTGCAGGGCCATCTAGCGGGAGCTGGGGAGGCGGGGAGCTGTTTTTT.

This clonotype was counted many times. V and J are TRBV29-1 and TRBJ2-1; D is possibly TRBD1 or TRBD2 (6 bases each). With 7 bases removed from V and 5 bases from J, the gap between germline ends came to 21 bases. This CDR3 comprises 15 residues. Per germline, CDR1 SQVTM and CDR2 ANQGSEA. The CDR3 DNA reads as TGCAGCGCAAACATGAGGGGGGCCGGGGACAATGAGCAGTTCTTC. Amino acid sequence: CSANMRGAGDNEQFF.

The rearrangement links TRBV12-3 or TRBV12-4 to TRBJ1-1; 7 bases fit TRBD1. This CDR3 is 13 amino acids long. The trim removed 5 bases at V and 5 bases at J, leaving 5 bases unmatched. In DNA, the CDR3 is TGTGCCAGCAGTCCGGGACAGAAGACTGAAGCTTTCTTT. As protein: CASSPGQKTEAFF.

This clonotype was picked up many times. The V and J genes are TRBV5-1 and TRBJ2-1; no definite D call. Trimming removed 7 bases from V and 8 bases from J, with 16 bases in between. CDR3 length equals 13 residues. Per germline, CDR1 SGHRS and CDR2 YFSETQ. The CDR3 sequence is CASFIMSRDEQFF. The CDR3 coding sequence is TGCGCCAGCTTCATAATGAGTCGGGATGAGCAGTTCTTC.

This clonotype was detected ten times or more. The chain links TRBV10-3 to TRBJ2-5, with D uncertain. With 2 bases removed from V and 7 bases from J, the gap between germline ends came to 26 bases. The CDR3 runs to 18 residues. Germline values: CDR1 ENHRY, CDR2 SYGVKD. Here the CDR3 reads CAISEGRAETKGSGTQYF. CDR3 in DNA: TGTGCCATCAGTGAGGGTCGGGCCGAAACGAAAGGTTCAGGGACCCAGTACTTC.

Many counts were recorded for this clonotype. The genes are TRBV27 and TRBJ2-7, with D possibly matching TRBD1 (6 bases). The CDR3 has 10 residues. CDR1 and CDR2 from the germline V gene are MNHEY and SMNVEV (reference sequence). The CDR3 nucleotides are TGTGCAACAGGGACCTACGAGCAGTACTTC. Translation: CATGTYEQYF.

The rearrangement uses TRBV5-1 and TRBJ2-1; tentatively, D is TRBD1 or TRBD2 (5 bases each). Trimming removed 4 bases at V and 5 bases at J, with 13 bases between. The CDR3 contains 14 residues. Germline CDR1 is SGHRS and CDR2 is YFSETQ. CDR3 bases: TGCGCCAGCAGCCCCCCGGGGCCTAACAATGAGCAGTTCTTC. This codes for CASSPPGPNNEQFF.

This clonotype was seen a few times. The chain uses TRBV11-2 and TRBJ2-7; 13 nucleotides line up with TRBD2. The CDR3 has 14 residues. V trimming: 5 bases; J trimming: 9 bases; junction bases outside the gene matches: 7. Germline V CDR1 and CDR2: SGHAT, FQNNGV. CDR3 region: CASSRGLAGIVQYF. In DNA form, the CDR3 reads TGTGCCAGCAGCCGGGGACTAGCGGGAATAGTGCAGTACTTC.

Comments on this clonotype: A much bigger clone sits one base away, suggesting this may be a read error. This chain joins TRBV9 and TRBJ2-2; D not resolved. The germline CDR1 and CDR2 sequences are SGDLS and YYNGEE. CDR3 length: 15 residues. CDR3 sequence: CAGSVGKRDTGELFF. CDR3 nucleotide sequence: TGTGCCGGCAGCGTAGGAAAGCGCGACACCGGGGAGCTGTTTTTT.

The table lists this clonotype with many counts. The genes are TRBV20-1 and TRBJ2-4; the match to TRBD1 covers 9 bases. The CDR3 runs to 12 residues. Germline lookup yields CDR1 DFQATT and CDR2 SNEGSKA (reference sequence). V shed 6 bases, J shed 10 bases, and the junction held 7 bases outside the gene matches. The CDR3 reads CSAPGQGRIQYF. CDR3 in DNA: TGCAGTGCGCCGGGACAGGGAAGGATTCAGTACTTC.